The next 8 T cell receptor beta chains were all read from a single sample in a study of OX40 agonist ivuxolimab in advanced cancers. Profiling relied on immunoSEQ multiplex PCR, and the TCRdb table lists in-frame clones only, not all of them. The top ten clones hold approximately 0.15% of a sample with about 100,000 clones, 70% to 90% of them seen once. The sample was CD4+ or CD8+ T cells sorted from blood, taken in a trial of the OX40 agonist ivuxolimab. The receptors were sampled from an adult with an advanced solid tumor such as melanoma, head and neck, liver or kidney cancer.

The CDR3 region has the DNA TGTGCCACCAGCAGAGGAGGGGACAGGGGGGAGACCCAGTACTTC. It yields the protein CATSRGGDRGETQYF. V is TRBV15 and J is TRBJ2-5; 11 bases map to TRBD1. After removal of 1 base from V and 5 bases from J, the junction contained 3 bases not matched to a gene. This CDR3 has 15 residues. From germline, CDR1 is LNHNV and CDR2 YYDKDF (reference sequence).

J is TRBJ2-2 and V is TRBV11-3; D gene unclear. The CDR3 is 12 amino acids. Between the trimmed V and J ends, which lost 6 bases and 3 bases, there was a span of 5 bases. Germline V lookup: CDR1 SGHNT, CDR2 YENEEA. The CDR3 nucleotides read TGTGCCAGCAGGCAGTACACCGGGGAGCTGTTTTTT. Encoded protein: CASRQYTGELFF.

V gene TRBV27 combines with J gene TRBJ1-5; D remains ambiguous. The length of the CDR3 is 15 residues. Germline CDR1 MNHEY, CDR2 SMNVEV (reference sequence). V dropped 3 bases and J dropped 4 bases, with 13 bases sitting between them. Here the CDR3 reads CASSFLAEHNQPQHF. Here the CDR3 DNA reads TGTGCCAGCAGTTTCTTGGCAGAACATAATCAGCCCCAGCATTTT.

This rearrangement joins TRBV9 to TRBJ1-4; 9 positions agree with TRBD1. This CDR3 is built from 16 residues. V shed 3 bases, J shed 7 bases, and the junction held 10 bases outside the gene matches. In germline, CDR1 is SGDLS, CDR2 YYNGEE. The CDR3 sequence is CASSASGTGSTEKLFF. CDR3 coding DNA: TGTGCCAGCAGCGCCTCCGGGACAGGGTCAACTGAAAAACTGTTTTTT.

The genes are TRBV6-6 and TRBJ2-5; D is possibly TRBD2 (6 bases). Germline CDR1 MNHNY, CDR2 SVGAGI (reference sequence). This CDR3 has 15 residues. The V end was cut by 8 bases, the J end by 0 bases, with 16 bases between. The CDR3 DNA reads as TGTGCCAGCGGGTCGGGTGGGGGGTACCAAGAGACCCAGTACTTC. Translated: CASGSGGGYQETQYF.

This rearrangement joins TRBV20-1 to TRBJ1-1; 9 bases align to TRBD1. Germline-derived CDR1 and CDR2 are DFQATT and SNEGSKA (reference sequence). The CDR3 loop spans 11 amino acids. CDR3 sequence: CSPRQGVLAFF. The CDR3, as DNA: TGCAGCCCAAGACAGGGGGTATTGGCTTTCTTT.

The chain uses TRBV5-1 and TRBJ2-1; D tentatively reads TRBD1 or TRBD2 (5 bases each). Germline CDR1 is SGHRS and CDR2 is YFSETQ. The CDR3 is 12 residues long. V lost 4 bases, J lost 8 bases, and 10 bases lay in between. CDR3: CASSRDVDEQFF. In DNA, the CDR3 is TGCGCCAGCAGCCGGGACGTCGATGAGCAGTTCTTC.

The gene calls are TRBV7-3 and TRBJ2-2; possible D gene TRBD2, 5 bases. Germline lookup yields CDR1 SGHTA and CDR2 FQGTGA. V was pared by 5 bases and J by 3 bases, with 28 bases between. The CDR3 runs 20 residues. The CDR3 region is CASSKRGRASSLNYTGELFF. The CDR3 DNA reads TGTGCCAGCAGCAAGCGAGGGCGGGCCTCATCACTGAATTACACCGGGGAGCTGTTTTTT.